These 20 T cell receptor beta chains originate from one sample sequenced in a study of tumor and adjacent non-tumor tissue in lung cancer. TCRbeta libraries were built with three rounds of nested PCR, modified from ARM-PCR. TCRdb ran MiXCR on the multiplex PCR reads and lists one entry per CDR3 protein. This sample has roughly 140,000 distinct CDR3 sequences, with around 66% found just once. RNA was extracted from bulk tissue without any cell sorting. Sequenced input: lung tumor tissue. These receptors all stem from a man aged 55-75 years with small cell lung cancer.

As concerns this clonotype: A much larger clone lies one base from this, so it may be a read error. This CDR3 is CAAGLAGGGQADTQYF. For the CDR3, the DNA is TGTGCCGCAGGACTAGCGGGAGGAGGGCAGGCAGATACGCAGTATTTT. V is TRBV6-1 and J is TRBJ2-3; 14 nucleotides match TRBD2. In germline, CDR1 is MNHNS, CDR2 SASEGT. J lost 4 bases, V lost 11 bases, and 11 bases had no gene match. The CDR3 runs 16 residues.

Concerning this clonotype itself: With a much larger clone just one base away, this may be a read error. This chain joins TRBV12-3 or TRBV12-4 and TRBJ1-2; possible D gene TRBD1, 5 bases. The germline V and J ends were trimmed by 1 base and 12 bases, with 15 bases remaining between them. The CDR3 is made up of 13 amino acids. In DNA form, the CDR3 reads TGTGCCAGCAGTTTAGAGGGACCCCTAGGCCACACCTTC. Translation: CASSLEGPLGHTF.

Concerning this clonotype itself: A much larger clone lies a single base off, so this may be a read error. For the CDR3, the DNA is TGCAGTGGCCTAACGGGAGGGGAGACCCAGTACTTC. Residues: CSGLTGGETQYF. J is TRBJ2-5 and V is TRBV20-1, with 8 bases matching TRBD2. Unmatched junction bases numbered 6, after V lost 7 bases and J lost 5 bases. Germline assignment: CDR1 DFQATT and CDR2 SNEGSKA (reference sequence). The CDR3 is 12 amino acids.

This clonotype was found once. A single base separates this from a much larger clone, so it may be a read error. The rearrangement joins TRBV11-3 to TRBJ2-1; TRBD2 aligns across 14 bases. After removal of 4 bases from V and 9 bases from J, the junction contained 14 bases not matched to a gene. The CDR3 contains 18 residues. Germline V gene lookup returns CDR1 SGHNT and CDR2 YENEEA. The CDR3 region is CASSSVIVSTSGRVEQFF. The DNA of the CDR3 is TGTGCCAGCAGCTCAGTAATCGTATCGACTAGCGGGAGGGTTGAGCAGTTCTTC.

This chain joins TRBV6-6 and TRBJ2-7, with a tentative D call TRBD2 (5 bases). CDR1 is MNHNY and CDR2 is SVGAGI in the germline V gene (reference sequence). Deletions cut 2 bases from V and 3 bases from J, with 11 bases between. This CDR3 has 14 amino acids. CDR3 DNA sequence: TGTGCCAGCAGTTACCTAGTGGGAGACTACGAGCAGTACGTC. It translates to CASSYLVGDYEQYV.

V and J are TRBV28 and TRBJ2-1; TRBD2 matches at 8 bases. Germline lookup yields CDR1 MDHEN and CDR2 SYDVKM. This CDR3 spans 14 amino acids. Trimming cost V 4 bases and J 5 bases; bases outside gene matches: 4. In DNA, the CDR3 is TGTGCCAGCAGTTGGACTAGCCCGAACAATGAGCAGTTCTTC. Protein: CASSWTSPNNEQFF.

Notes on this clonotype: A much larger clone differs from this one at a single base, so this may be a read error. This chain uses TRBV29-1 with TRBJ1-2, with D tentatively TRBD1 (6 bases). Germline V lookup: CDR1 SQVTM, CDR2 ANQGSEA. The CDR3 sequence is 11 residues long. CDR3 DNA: TGCGGCGTTGAACGGCAGGGGACCCACACCTTC. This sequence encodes CGVERQGTHTF.

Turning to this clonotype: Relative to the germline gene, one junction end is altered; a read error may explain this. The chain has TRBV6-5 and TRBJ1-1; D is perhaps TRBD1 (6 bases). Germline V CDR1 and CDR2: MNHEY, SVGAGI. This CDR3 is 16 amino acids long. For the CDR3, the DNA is TGTACCAGCAGTTATTCCCCTAAGGGGGTAGGCACTGAAGCTTTCTTT. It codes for CTSSYSPKGVGTEAFF.

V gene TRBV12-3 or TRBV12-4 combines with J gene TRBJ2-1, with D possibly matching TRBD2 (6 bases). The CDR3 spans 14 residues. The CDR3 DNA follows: TGTGTTAGCAACGCTGGCGGGGCCTACAATGAGCAGTTCTTC. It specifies CVSNAGGAYNEQFF.

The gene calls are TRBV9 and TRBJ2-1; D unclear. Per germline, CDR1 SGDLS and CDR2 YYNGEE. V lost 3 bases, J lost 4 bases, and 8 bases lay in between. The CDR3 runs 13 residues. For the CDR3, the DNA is TGTGCCAGCAGCGGTGAGACTTACAATGAGCAGTTCTTC. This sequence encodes CASSGETYNEQFF.

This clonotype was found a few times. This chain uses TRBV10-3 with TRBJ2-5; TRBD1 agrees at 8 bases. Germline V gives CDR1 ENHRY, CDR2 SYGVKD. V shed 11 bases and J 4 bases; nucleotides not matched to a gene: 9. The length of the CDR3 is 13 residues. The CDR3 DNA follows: TGTGCCGCCTCCGGACAGGGACGAGAGACCCAGTACTTC. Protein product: CAASGQGRETQYF.

The CDR3 protein is CASSDRTGGNAEAFF. CDR3 DNA: TGCGCCAGCAGTGACCGGACAGGGGGTAATGCTGAAGCTTTCTTT. The chain uses TRBV10-1 and TRBJ1-1, with 10 bases identical to TRBD1. The CDR3 has 15 amino acids. After removal of 3 bases from V and 6 bases from J, the junction contained 7 bases not matched to a gene. The V gene's germline CDR1 is WNHNN and CDR2 SYGVQD (reference sequence).

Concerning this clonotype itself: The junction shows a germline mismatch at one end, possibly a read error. The CDR3 is CASSLMVGIQNF. The CDR3 region has the DNA TGTGCCAGCAGCTTAATGGTTGGGATCCAGAACTTC. V is TRBV11-2 and J is TRBJ2-5; no clear D gene. Germline V CDR1 and CDR2: SGHAT, FQNNGV. This CDR3 is 12 amino acids long.

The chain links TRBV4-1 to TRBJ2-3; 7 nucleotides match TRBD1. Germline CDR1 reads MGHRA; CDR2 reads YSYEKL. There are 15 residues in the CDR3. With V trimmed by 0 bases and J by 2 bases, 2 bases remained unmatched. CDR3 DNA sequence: TGCGCCAGCAGCCAAGACGGGACAGCCACAGATACGCAGTATTTT. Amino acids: CASSQDGTATDTQYF.

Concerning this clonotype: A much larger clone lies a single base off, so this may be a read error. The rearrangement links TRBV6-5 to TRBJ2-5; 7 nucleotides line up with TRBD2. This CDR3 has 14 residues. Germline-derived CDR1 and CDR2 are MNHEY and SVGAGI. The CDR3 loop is CASSGLGTFETQNF. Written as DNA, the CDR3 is TGTGCCAGCAGTGGACTAGGAACCTTCGAGACCCAGAACTTC.

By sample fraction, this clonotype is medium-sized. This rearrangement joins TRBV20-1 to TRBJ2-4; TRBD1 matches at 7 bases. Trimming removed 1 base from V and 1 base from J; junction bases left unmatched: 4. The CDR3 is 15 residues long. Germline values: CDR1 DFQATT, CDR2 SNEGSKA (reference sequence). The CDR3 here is CSARGQGSAKNIQYF. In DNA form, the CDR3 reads TGCAGTGCTAGAGGACAGGGTTCGGCCAAAAACATTCAGTACTTC.

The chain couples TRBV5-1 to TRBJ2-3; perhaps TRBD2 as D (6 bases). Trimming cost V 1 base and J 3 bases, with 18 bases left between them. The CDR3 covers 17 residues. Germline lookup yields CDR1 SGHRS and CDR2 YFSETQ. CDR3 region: CASSLWLARVMTDTQYF. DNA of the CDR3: TGCGCCAGCAGCTTGTGGCTAGCGAGAGTCATGACAGATACGCAGTATTTT.

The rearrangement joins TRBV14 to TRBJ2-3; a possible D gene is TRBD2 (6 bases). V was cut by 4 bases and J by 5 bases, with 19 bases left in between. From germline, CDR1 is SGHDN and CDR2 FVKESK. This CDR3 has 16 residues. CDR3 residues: CASSPFTSWGIDTQYF. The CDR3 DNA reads TGTGCCAGCAGCCCATTCACTAGCTGGGGAATAGATACGCAGTATTTT. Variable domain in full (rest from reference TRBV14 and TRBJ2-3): EAGVTQFPSHSVIEKGQTVTLRCDPISGHDNLYWYRRVMGKEIKFLLHFVKESKQDESGMPNNRFLAERTGGTYSTLKVQPAELEDSGVYFCASSPFTSWGIDTQYFGPGTRLTVL.

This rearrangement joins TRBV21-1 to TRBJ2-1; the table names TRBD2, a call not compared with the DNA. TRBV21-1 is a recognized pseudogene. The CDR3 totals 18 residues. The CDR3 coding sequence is TGTGCCAGCAGCAAAGCTGCCTGGACTAGCGGGACGTATAATGAGCAGTTCTTC. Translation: CASSKAAWTSGTYNEQFF.

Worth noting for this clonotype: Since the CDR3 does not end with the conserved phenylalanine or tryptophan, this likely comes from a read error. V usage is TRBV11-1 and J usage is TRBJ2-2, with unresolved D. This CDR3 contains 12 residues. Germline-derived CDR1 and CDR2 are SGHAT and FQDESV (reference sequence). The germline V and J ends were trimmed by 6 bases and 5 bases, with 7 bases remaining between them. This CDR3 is CASRQNTGELFP. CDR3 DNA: TGTGCCAGCAGACAGAATACCGGGGAGCTGTTTCCT.